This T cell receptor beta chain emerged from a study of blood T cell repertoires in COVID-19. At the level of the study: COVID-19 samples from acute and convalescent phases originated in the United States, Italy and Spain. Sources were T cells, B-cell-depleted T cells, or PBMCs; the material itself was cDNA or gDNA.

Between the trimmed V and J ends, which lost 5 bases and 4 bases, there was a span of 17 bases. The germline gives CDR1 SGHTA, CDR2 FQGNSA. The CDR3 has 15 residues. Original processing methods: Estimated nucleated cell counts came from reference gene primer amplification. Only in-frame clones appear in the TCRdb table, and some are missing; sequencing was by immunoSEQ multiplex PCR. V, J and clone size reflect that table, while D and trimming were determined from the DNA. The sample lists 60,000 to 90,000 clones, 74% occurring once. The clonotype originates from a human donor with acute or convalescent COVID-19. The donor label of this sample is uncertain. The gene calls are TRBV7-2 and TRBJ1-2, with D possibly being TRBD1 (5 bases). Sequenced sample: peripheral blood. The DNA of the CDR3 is TGTGCCAGCAGCCCTCAGGTGGGGCAAGGCTATGGCTACACCTTC. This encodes CASSPQVGQGYGYTF.